A selection of T cell receptor beta chains follows, all from one sample in a study of T cell responses to AZD1222 COVID-19 vaccine. Libraries were prepared by immunoSEQ multiplex PCR; TCRdb keeps only in-frame clonotypes and omits some of them. The sample has about 150,000 clones, over 75% seen once; the top ten hold 1.4%. This sample comprised peripheral blood, obtained on day 0 of AZD1222 vaccination. The receptors here all came from an adult in good health. Both conserved end residues are part of each CDR3. A D gene is named only where the DNA matches it firmly. Expanded clones get a size class; other rows say once, few or many, or leave the size out.

D gene: .; J gene: TRBJ1-4; clone size: .; V gene: TRBV9; CDR3 DNA: TGTGCCAGCAGCGTAGTGGGGACCGGGCCGGGAAAACTGTTTTTT; CDR3 protein: CASSVVGTGPGKLFF
D gene: .; J gene: TRBJ1-2; clone size: .; V gene: TRBV5-1; CDR3 DNA: TGCGCCAGCAGCCCGGGACTGCTTAACTATGGCTACACCTTC; CDR3 protein: CASSPGLLNYGYTF
D gene: .; J gene: TRBJ2-3; clone size: .; V gene: TRBV6-2/TRBV6-3; CDR3 DNA: TGTGCCAGCAGTTACTTCATTACAGATACGCAGTATTTT; CDR3 protein: CASSYFITDTQYF
D gene: TRBD1; J gene: TRBJ1-1; clone size: .; V gene: TRBV15; CDR3 DNA: TGTGCCACCAGCAGACCGGGACAGGGCCTGTACACTGAAGCTTTCTTT; CDR3 protein: CATSRPGQGLYTEAFF
D gene: TRBD1; J gene: TRBJ1-2; clone size: .; V gene: TRBV10-3; CDR3 DNA: TGTGCCATCAGGGGGACAGGGAGAGGGGGCTACACCTTC; CDR3 protein: CAIRGTGRGGYTF
D gene: .; J gene: TRBJ2-1; clone size: .; V gene: TRBV14; CDR3 DNA: TGTGCCAGCAGCCAGCAGGGGCCGAACACCTACAATGAGCAGTTCTTC; CDR3 protein: CASSQQGPNTYNEQFF
D gene: .; J gene: TRBJ1-1; clone size: .; V gene: TRBV7-2; CDR3 DNA: TGTGCCAGCAGCTTAATTTACGGAGAAGCTTTCTTT; CDR3 protein: CASSLIYGEAFF
D gene: .; J gene: TRBJ2-7; clone size: .; V gene: TRBV6-2/TRBV6-3; CDR3 DNA: TGTGCCAGCAGTTACCACACTCTCCGGACTGAGATCTCCTACGAGCAGTACTTC; CDR3 protein: CASSYHTLRTEISYEQYF
D gene: .; J gene: TRBJ1-1; clone size: .; V gene: TRBV4-2; CDR3 DNA: TGTGCCAGCAGCCAAGAGGGGGGGGAAGGCACTGAAGCTTTCTTT; CDR3 protein: CASSQEGGEGTEAFF
D gene: TRBD1; J gene: TRBJ1-2; clone size: medium-sized; V gene: TRBV7-2; CDR3 DNA: TGTGCCAGCAGCTTTTCGACAGGGGGCGCATCCTATGGCTACACCTTC; CDR3 protein: CASSFSTGGASYGYTF
D gene: TRBD2; J gene: TRBJ2-1; clone size: .; V gene: TRBV2; CDR3 DNA: TGTGCCAGCAGTGTCGGCGGGAGTATTGAGCAGTTCTTC; CDR3 protein: CASSVGGSIEQFF
D gene: .; J gene: TRBJ1-2; clone size: .; V gene: TRBV7-2; CDR3 DNA: TGTGCCAGCAGCCTCCCCCGGAATCGCCCGGCTAACTATGGCTACACCTTC; CDR3 protein: CASSLPRNRPANYGYTF
D gene: .; J gene: TRBJ1-1; clone size: .; V gene: TRBV7-7; CDR3 DNA: TGTGCCAGCAGCTGGGGGTGTGGAGCTTTCTTT; CDR3 protein: CASSWGCGAFF
D gene: .; J gene: TRBJ2-1; clone size: .; V gene: TRBV9; CDR3 DNA: TGTGCCAGCAGCGCACGGGTGAGGTCTCTTGAGCAGTTCTTC; CDR3 protein: CASSARVRSLEQFF
D gene: .; J gene: TRBJ1-1; clone size: .; V gene: TRBV5-1; CDR3 DNA: TGCGCCAGCAGCGGCGGGGAGAACACTGAAGCTTTCTTT; CDR3 protein: CASSGGENTEAFF
D gene: .; J gene: TRBJ1-1; clone size: once; V gene: TRBV18; CDR3 DNA: TGTGCCAGCTCACCTTTGGTTGACACTGAAGCTTTCTTT; CDR3 protein: CASSPLVDTEAFF
D gene: .; J gene: TRBJ2-7; clone size: .; V gene: TRBV5-1; CDR3 DNA: TGCGCCAGCAGCAGGGGGGTAGAAGACGAGCAGTACTTC; CDR3 protein: CASSRGVEDEQYF
D gene: TRBD1; J gene: TRBJ1-6; clone size: .; V gene: TRBV6-5; CDR3 DNA: TGTGCCAGCAGTACAGGGGGCGCTTGGAATTCACCCCTCCACTTT; CDR3 protein: CASSTGGAWNSPLHF
D gene: TRBD1; J gene: TRBJ2-1; clone size: .; V gene: TRBV24-1; CDR3 DNA: TGTGCCACCAGCGGACAGGGCAGCAATGAGCAGTTCTTC; CDR3 protein: CATSGQGSNEQFF
D gene: .; J gene: TRBJ1-5; clone size: .; V gene: TRBV27; CDR3 DNA: TGTGCCAGCAGTGGGGGCGGGCCCCAGCATTTT; CDR3 protein: CASSGGGPQHF
D gene: .; J gene: TRBJ2-2; clone size: .; V gene: TRBV13; CDR3 DNA: TGTGCCAGCAGTCCCCCCCTCTGGATTCAGGGCGGGGAGCTGTTTTTT; CDR3 protein: CASSPPLWIQGGELFF
D gene: .; J gene: TRBJ1-4; clone size: .; V gene: TRBV7-9; CDR3 DNA: TGTGCCAGCAGCTCCGTGGGGACTGTGGGTGAAAAACTGTTTTTT; CDR3 protein: CASSSVGTVGEKLFF
D gene: .; J gene: TRBJ1-5; clone size: .; V gene: TRBV5-6; CDR3 DNA: TGTGCCAGCAGCTTGGCGATGGGGCCCCAGCATTTT; CDR3 protein: CASSLAMGPQHF
D gene: .; J gene: TRBJ2-1; clone size: .; V gene: TRBV6-2/TRBV6-3; CDR3 DNA: TGTGCCAGCAGTTACTCGATGACCTTGGCAGCCTTTGGGAATGAGCAGTTCTTC; CDR3 protein: CASSYSMTLAAFGNEQFF
D gene: TRBD1; J gene: TRBJ2-2; clone size: .; V gene: TRBV19; CDR3 DNA: TGTGCCAGTAGTATAGGGGGACAGGGATTTCCGCCCGGGGAGCTGTTTTTT; CDR3 protein: CASSIGGQGFPPGELFF